One and the same sample provided the 4 T cell receptor beta chains below, sequenced in a study of shared clonotypes between healthy human individuals. Terminally differentiated effector memory CD45RA+ cells were excluded by CCR7 positive selection of CD45RO-negative cells. Sequencing was performed with immunoSEQ multiplex PCR; in TCRdb, only in-frame clones are kept and a portion is missing. The sample holds around 580,000 clones, more than 95% seen once. Input material: naive CD8+ T cells sorted from blood. These receptors came from a man aged 25 to 40 in good health.

The chain is built from TRBV7-8 and TRBJ2-1; a weak D match, TRBD1 (5 bases). The V gene lost 3 bases and the J gene lost 4 bases, with 10 bases spanning the gap. Germline CDR1 SGHVS, CDR2 FQNEAQ. This CDR3 comprises 14 residues. The CDR3 reads CASSFLTVYNEQFF. The CDR3 DNA sequence: TGTGCCAGCAGCTTTTTGACAGTATACAATGAGCAGTTCTTC.

The rearrangement links TRBV7-9 to TRBJ1-2; D is possibly TRBD1 (5 bases). V dropped 1 base and J dropped 4 bases, with 22 bases sitting between them. The CDR3 extends over 18 amino acids. CDR1 SEHNR and CDR2 FQNEAQ come from the germline V gene (reference sequence). This chain's CDR3 is CASSLDGFGGGGSYGYTF. The CDR3, as DNA: TGTGCCAGCAGCTTAGACGGCTTCGGCGGGGGAGGGAGCTATGGCTACACCTTC.

The V gene is TRBV6-5, the J gene TRBJ2-7, with 7 bases identical to TRBD2. V shed 2 bases and J 7 bases; nucleotides not matched to a gene: 5. The CDR3 length is 13 residues. Germline V lookup: CDR1 MNHEY, CDR2 SVGAGI. The CDR3 here is CASSYQTAGEQYF. In DNA form, the CDR3 reads TGTGCCAGCAGTTACCAAACAGCGGGAGAGCAGTACTTC.

V gene TRBV30 combines with J gene TRBJ2-7; 10 bases agree with TRBD2. CDR1 and CDR2 (germline): GTSNPN, SVGIG (reference sequence). With V trimmed by 8 bases and J by 4 bases, 11 bases remained unmatched. This CDR3 spans 14 amino acids. The CDR3 DNA reads TGTGCCGGAACTAGCGGGAACTCCTTGTACGAGCAGTACTTC. Amino acids: CAGTSGNSLYEQYF.